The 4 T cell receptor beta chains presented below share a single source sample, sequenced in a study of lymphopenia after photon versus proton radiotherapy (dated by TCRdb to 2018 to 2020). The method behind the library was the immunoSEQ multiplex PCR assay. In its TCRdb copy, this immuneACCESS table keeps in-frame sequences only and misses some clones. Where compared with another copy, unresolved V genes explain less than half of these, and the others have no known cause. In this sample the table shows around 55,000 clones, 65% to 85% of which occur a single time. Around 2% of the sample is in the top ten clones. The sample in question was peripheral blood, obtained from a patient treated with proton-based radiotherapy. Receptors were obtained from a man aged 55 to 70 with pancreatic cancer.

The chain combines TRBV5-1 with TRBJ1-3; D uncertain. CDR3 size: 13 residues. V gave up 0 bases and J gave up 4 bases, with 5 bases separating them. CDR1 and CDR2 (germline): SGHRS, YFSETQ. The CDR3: CASSLADGNTIYF. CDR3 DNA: TGCGCCAGCAGCTTGGCAGACGGAAACACCATATATTTT.

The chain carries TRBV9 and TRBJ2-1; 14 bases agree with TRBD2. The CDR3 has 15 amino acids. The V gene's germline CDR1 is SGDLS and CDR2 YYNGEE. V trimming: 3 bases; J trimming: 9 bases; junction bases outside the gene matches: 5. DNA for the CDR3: TGTGCCAGCAGCGCTGGGACTAGCGGGAGTGGTGAGCAGTTCTTC. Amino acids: CASSAGTSGSGEQFF.

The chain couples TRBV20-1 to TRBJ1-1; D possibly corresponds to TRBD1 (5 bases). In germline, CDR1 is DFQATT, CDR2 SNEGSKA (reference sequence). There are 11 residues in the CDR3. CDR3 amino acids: CGGDGNTEAFF. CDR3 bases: TGCGGTGGGGACGGAAACACTGAAGCTTTCTTT.

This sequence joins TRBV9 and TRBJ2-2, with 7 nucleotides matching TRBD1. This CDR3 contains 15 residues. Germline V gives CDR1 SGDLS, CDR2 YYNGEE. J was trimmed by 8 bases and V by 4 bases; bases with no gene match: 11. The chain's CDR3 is CASSPEGGAKGELFF. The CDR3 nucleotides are TGTGCCAGCAGCCCAGAAGGGGGCGCGAAAGGGGAGCTGTTTTTT.